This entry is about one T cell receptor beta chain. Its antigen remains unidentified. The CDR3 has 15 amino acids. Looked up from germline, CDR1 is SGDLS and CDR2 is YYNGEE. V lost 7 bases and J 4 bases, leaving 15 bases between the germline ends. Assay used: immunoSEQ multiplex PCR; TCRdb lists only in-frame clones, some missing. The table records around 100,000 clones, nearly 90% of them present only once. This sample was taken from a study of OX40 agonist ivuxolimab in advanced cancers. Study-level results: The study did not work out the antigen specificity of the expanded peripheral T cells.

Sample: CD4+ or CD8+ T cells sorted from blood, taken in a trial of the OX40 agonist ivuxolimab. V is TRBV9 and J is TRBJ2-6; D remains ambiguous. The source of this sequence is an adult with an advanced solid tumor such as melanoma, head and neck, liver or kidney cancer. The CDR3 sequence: CASSVAGLGANVLTF. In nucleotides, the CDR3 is TGTGCCAGCTCAGTAGCAGGTTTGGGGGCCAACGTCCTGACTTTC.